This T cell receptor (beta chain) is from a study of response to subunit inactivated influenza vaccine. V dropped 3 bases and J dropped 2 bases, with 11 bases sitting between them. The CDR3 is 14 residues long. Ten or more counts support this clonotype. TCRdb itself ran the RT-PCR reads through MiXCR, one entry per CDR3 protein. The sample has about 540,000 distinct CDR3 sequences, 20% to 25% seen once. The same sample was also used in a study of T cells expressing NK-cell markers. From that paper: It was by 5'RACE template switching with UMIs that TCR beta cDNA was made. Repertoires of TCR beta were obtained from T cells sorted as CD3+CD56+NKG2C+, CD3+CD56+NKG2C- and CD3+CD56-NKG2C+. Seven donors tested HCMV-seropositive and one tested seronegative among the eight sequenced. For several experiments, T cell sorting was restricted to the alpha-beta TCR population by means of an anti-gamma-delta TCR antibody. Dominant NKG2C+ clonotypes accounted for roughly 1.0-7.0% of CD8+ T cells in six donors.

The source is a man aged 45-60 years who received an inactivated influenza vaccine. The V call is TRBV12-3 or TRBV12-4, the J call TRBJ2-7; a weak D match, TRBD1 (5 bases). The starting material was CD4+ T cells sorted from PBMCs, obtained less than 13 days after vaccination. The CDR3 DNA is TGTGCCAGCAGTTTGGCAGGGCAAACCTACGAGCAGTACTTC. Amino acids: CASSLAGQTYEQYF.